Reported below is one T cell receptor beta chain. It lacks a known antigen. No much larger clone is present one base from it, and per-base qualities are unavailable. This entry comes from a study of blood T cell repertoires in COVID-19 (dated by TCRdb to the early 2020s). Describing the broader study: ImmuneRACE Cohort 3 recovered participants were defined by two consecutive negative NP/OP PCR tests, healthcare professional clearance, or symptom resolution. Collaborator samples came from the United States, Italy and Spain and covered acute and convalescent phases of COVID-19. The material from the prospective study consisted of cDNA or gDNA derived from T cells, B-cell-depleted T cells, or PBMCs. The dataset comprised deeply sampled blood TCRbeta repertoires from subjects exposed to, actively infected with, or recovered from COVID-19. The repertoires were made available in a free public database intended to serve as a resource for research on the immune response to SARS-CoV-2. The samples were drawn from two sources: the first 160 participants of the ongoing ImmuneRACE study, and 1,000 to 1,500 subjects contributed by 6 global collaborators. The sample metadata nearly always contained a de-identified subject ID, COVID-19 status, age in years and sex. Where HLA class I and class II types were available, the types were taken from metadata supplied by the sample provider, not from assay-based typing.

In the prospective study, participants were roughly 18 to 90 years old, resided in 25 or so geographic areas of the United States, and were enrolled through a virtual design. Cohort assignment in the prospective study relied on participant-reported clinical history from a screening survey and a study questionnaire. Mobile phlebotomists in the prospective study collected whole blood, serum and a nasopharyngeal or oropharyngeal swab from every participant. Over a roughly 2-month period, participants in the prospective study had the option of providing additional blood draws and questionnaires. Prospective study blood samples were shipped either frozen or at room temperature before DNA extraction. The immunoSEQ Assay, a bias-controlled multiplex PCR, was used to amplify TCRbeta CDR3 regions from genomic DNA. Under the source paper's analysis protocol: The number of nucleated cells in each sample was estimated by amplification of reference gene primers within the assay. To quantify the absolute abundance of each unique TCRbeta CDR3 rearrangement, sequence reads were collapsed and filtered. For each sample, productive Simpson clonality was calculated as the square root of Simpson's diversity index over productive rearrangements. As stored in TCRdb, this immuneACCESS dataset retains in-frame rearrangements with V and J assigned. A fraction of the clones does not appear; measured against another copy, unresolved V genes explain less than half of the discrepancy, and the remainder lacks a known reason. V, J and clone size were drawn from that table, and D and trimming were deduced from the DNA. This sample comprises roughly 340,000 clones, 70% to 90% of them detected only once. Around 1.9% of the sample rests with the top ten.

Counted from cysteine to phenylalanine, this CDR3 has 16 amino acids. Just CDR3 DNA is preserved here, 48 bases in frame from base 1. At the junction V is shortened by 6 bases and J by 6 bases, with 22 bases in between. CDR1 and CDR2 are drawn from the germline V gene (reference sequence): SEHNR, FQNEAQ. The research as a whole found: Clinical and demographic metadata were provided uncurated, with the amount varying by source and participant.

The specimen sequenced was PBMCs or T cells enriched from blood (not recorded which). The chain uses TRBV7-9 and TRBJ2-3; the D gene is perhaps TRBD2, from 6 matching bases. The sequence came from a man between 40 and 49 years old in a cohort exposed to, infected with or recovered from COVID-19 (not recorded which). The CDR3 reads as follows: CASSLGVTRELDTQYF. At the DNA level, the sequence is TGTGCCAGCAGTTTGGGGGTAACTCGGGAGCTTGATACGCAGTATTTT.